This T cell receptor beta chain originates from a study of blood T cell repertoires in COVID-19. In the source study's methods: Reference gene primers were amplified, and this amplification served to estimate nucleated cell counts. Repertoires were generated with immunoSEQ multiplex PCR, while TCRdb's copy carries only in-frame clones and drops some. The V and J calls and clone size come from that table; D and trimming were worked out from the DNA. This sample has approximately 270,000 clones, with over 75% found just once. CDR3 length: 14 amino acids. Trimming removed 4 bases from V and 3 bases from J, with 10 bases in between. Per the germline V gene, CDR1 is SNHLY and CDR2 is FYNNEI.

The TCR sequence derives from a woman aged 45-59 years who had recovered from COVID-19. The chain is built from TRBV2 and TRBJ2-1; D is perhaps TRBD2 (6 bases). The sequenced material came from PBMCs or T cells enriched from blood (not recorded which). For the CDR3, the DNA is TGTGCCAGCAGTGTGCGCGGGATCTACAATGAGCAGTTCTTC. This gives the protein CASSVRGIYNEQFF.